Below are 27 T cell receptor beta chains sequenced from a single sample in a study of T cells in Graves' hyperthyroidism and ophthalmopathy. It was RNA transcripts that yielded the amplified TCR beta CDR3 regions. A first-round RT-PCR of the TCR CDR3 used the HTBI primer set. TCRdb reprocessed the multiplex PCR reads via MiXCR and lists one record per CDR3 protein. The sample consists of about 580,000 distinct CDR3 sequences, around 45% of them appearing once. Source material: peripheral blood or thyroid tissue (not recorded which). The source of these receptors is a woman aged 18-29 years with Graves' hyperthyroidism.

This clonotype appeared many times. The chain has TRBV4-2 and TRBJ1-4; D uncertain. The CDR3 totals 16 residues. Germline V gene lookup returns CDR1 LGHNA and CDR2 YNFKEQ. The V gene lost 4 bases and the J gene lost 0 bases, with 12 bases spanning the gap. The CDR3 DNA reads TGTGCCAGCAGCCGCTACCTAGGTTCAACTAATGAAAAACTGTTTTTT. Amino acid sequence: CASSRYLGSTNEKLFF.

The chain is built from TRBV7-6 and TRBJ1-6; D unresolved. This CDR3 region has 12 residues. V lost 5 bases to trimming and J lost 14 bases, with 13 bases between them. CDR1 and CDR2 (germline): SGHVS, FNYEAQ. The CDR3 reads CASSSSAGALHF. The CDR3 DNA sequence: TGTGCCAGCAGCAGCTCCGCCGGAGCCCTCCACTTT.

The chain couples TRBV10-3 to TRBJ2-1, with 9 nucleotides matching TRBD2. Germline loops: CDR1 ENHRY, CDR2 SYGVKD. The trim removed 6 bases at V and 10 bases at J, leaving 25 bases unmatched. This CDR3 region has 19 residues. Here the CDR3 reads CAIRGELGRPGLALSEQFF. As DNA, the CDR3 is TGTGCCATCAGGGGGGAACTAGGACGGCCGGGACTAGCCTTGTCGGAGCAGTTCTTC.

This clonotype was found many times. V usage is TRBV20-1 and J usage is TRBJ2-7; the D gene is possibly TRBD2 (5 bases). V was shortened by 3 bases and J by 5 bases, with 17 bases between the two germline ends. This CDR3 region has 14 residues. From germline, CDR1 is DFQATT and CDR2 SNEGSKA (reference sequence). This CDR3 is CSASTSLGTHEQYF. The CDR3 DNA is TGCAGTGCTAGTACTTCACTAGGAACACACGAGCAGTACTTC.

V and J are TRBV19 and TRBJ2-3; 11 bases agree with TRBD2. V was clipped by 8 bases and J by 6 bases; unmatched bases: 10. CDR1 and CDR2 (germline): LNHDA, SQIVND (reference sequence). This CDR3 spans 15 amino acids. The CDR3 DNA reads as TGTGCCAGTTCCACCACTAGCGGGAGAGGGGATACGCAGTATTTT. Translation: CASSTTSGRGDTQYF.

The chain is built from TRBV20-1 and TRBJ2-3; D remains unclear. The end of the DNA is better explained by TRBJ2-7, so the J call may be wrong. Germline values: CDR1 DFQATT, CDR2 SNEGSKA (reference sequence). The CDR3 has 16 residues. The CDR3 DNA reads as TGCAGTGCCACTCTGCCTCGCGGACGAAGCACAGATACGCAGTACTTC. This translates into CSATLPRGRSTDTQYF.

This clonotype showed up many times. This chain links TRBV10-3 with TRBJ2-5; 12 bases agree with TRBD2. The CDR3 covers 16 residues. Trimming at V came to 0 bases and at J to 5 bases, leaving 4 bases not matched to a gene. Germline V gene data show CDR1 as ENHRY and CDR2 as SYGVKD. The CDR3 region is CAISESRTSGKETQYF. The DNA for the CDR3 is TGTGCCATCAGTGAGTCGAGGACTAGCGGGAAGGAGACCCAGTACTTC.

In its sample, this clonotype was seen many times. This could be a read error, since a much larger clone is one nucleotide away. This chain connects TRBV11-3 to TRBJ2-7; D gene uncertain. V lost 1 base and J lost 5, with 3 bases in between. Per the germline V gene, CDR1 is SGHNT and CDR2 is YENEEA. This CDR3 spans 11 amino acids. CDR3 residues: CASSLAHEQYF. CDR3 DNA sequence: TGTGCCAGCAGCTTAGCCCACGAGCAGTACTTC.

As concerns this clonotype: The CDR3 does not close with the conserved phenylalanine or tryptophan, likely indicating a read error. It is unclear where the CDR3 begins or ends on the DNA, so no DNA is shown, and the CDR3 is as TCRdb lists it. The rearrangement links TRBV9 to TRBJ2-5; the table assigns TRBD1, which was not confirmed against the DNA. Looked up from germline, CDR1 is SGDLS and CDR2 is YYNGEE. The CDR3 contains 8 residues when both ends are counted. CDR3 in amino acids: CASTWGAG.

This clonotype was recorded at least ten times. The DNA for the CDR3 is TGTGCCATCAGGGCTCCCCAAGGGGCCCCCTCTGGAAACACCATATATTTT. Residues: CAIRAPQGAPSGNTIYF. The rearrangement links TRBV10-3 to TRBJ1-3, with D perhaps TRBD1 (5 bases). Germline CDR1 and CDR2: ENHRY and SYGVKD. The CDR3 loop spans 17 amino acids. V lost 6 bases and J lost 0, with 18 bases in between.

The chain has TRBV2 and TRBJ2-5; a possible D gene is TRBD1 (9 bases). The V and J ends lost 7 bases and 3 bases respectively, with 18 bases between them. The CDR3 totals 15 residues. Germline V gene lookup returns CDR1 SNHLY and CDR2 FYNNEI. The CDR3: CASMAGGQGEETQYF. The CDR3 nucleotides read TGTGCCAGCATGGCGGGGGGACAGGGTGAAGAGACCCAGTACTTC.

This clonotype came up many times. The V and J genes are TRBV7-2 and TRBJ2-5, with 7 bases fitting TRBD2. The trim removed 4 bases at V and 5 bases at J, leaving 7 bases unmatched. Germline assignment: CDR1 SGHTA and CDR2 FQGNSA. This CDR3 comprises 14 residues. CDR3 residues: CASSSGLGPETQYF. CDR3 DNA: TGTGCCAGCAGCTCAGGACTAGGGCCGGAGACCCAGTACTTC.

The rearrangement joins TRBV19 to TRBJ1-1; perhaps TRBD1 as D (5 bases). The CDR3 sequence is 14 residues long. The V gene lost 4 bases and the J gene lost 6 bases, with 15 bases spanning the gap. Per the germline V gene, CDR1 is LNHDA and CDR2 is SQIVND (reference sequence). The CDR3 nucleotides read TGTGCCAGTAGTAAGGGGCAGGGAACTGCTGAAGCTTTCTTT. It translates to CASSKGQGTAEAFF.

The chain uses TRBV24-1 and TRBJ2-5, with TRBD2 matching 12 bases. In germline, CDR1 is KGHDR, CDR2 SFDVKD. V trimming: 4 bases; J trimming: 5 bases; junction bases outside the gene matches: 4. The CDR3 covers 15 residues. For the CDR3, the DNA is TGTGCCACCAGTGAGACAGGACTAGCGGGGGAGACCCAGTACTTC. Its protein product is CATSETGLAGETQYF.

The chain uses TRBV11-1 and TRBJ2-3; D perhaps matches TRBD2 (5 bases). The CDR3 contains 15 residues. Trimming removed 1 base from V and 2 bases from J, with 10 bases in between. Germline assignment: CDR1 SGHAT and CDR2 FQDESV (reference sequence). Here the CDR3 DNA reads TGTGCCAGCAGCTTAGGTGGACTTAACACAGATACGCAGTATTTT. This translates into CASSLGGLNTDTQYF.

In regard to this clonotype: This may stem from a read error, because a much larger clone lies one nucleotide away. CDR3 loop: CASSLGSGTGRTEASF. The CDR3 DNA is TGTGCCAGCAGTTTAGGATCCGGGACAGGGAGGACTGAAGCTTCCTTT. The chain uses TRBV12-3 or TRBV12-4 and TRBJ1-1, with 9 bases aligning to TRBD1. The CDR3 spans 16 residues.

This clonotype was seen many times. The chain is built from TRBV29-1 and TRBJ1-5, with TRBD1 identical over 8 bases. Germline V gene data show CDR1 as SQVTM and CDR2 as ANQGSEA. After removal of 6 bases from V and 7 bases from J, the junction contained 8 bases not matched to a gene. The CDR3 totals 13 residues. CDR3 coding DNA: TGCAGCGTCGGACAGGGCTTCCGCCAGCCCCAGCATTTT. It encodes CSVGQGFRQPQHF.

The chain joins TRBV20-1 to TRBJ2-2; possible D gene TRBD1, 5 bases. The germline V gene has CDR1 DFQATT and CDR2 SNEGSKA (reference sequence). Trimming took 5 bases from V and 2 from J, leaving 9 bases between them. This CDR3 region has 13 residues. CDR3 in DNA: TGCAGTGCTCCGGACACAAACACCGGGGAGCTGTTTTTT. This gives the protein CSAPDTNTGELFF.

This clonotype was seen many times. The genes are TRBV7-2 and TRBJ2-7; D remains unclear. Trimming left V 4 bases short and J 4 bases short, with 11 bases between. This CDR3 is built from 13 residues. Per the germline V gene, CDR1 is SGHTA and CDR2 is FQGNSA. CDR3 nucleotide sequence: TGTGCCAGCAGCTCATCAGTTAGATACGAGCAGTACTTC. Translation: CASSSSVRYEQYF.

This clonotype came up many times. A junction boundary mismatches the germline segment, possibly from a read error. The chain uses TRBV7-9 and TRBJ2-5; 8 bases map to TRBD2. This CDR3 region has 15 residues. Germline assignment: CDR1 SEHNR and CDR2 FQNEAQ (reference sequence). Written as DNA, the CDR3 is TGTGCCGGCAGCACCGGGACTAGGGGCGCCGAGACCCAGTACTTC. This gives the protein CAGSTGTRGAETQYF.

This clonotype appeared a single time. The chain has TRBV7-9 and TRBJ2-7, with D maybe TRBD1 (5 bases). The CDR3 consists of 12 residues. CDR1 is SEHNR, CDR2 FQNEAQ, per germline (reference sequence). The V end was cut by 3 bases, the J end by 6 bases, with 9 bases between. As DNA, the CDR3 is TGTGCCAGCAGCTTTACAGGTGGCGAGCAGTACTTC. This sequence encodes CASSFTGGEQYF.

This chain uses TRBV20-1 with TRBJ2-3; 7 nucleotides align to TRBD2. V was clipped by 4 bases and J by 2 bases; unmatched bases: 6. This CDR3 comprises 14 residues. Germline CDR1 DFQATT, CDR2 SNEGSKA (reference sequence). CDR3 nucleotides: TGCAGTGCTAACAGAGCGGGGATCACAGATACGCAGTATTTT. It codes for CSANRAGITDTQYF.

The chain couples TRBV29-1 to TRBJ2-7; TRBD1 might be the D (6 bases). V lost 8 bases to trimming and J lost 7 bases, with 15 bases between them. The CDR3 totals 11 residues. Germline V gene data show CDR1 as SQVTM and CDR2 as ANQGSEA. In DNA, the CDR3 is TGCAGCTTAGCGTGGGGGCGAGAGCAGTACTTC. Residues: CSLAWGREQYF.

This clonotype has only one observation. The genes are TRBV4-2 and TRBJ2-2; 12 bases line up with TRBD2. This CDR3 spans 17 amino acids. V lost 0 bases, J lost 6 bases, and 5 bases stayed unmatched. CDR1 is LGHNA and CDR2 is YNFKEQ in the germline V gene. The CDR3 sequence: CASSQDRLAGGSGELFF. As DNA, the CDR3 is TGTGCCAGCAGCCAAGATCGGCTAGCGGGAGGGTCCGGGGAGCTGTTTTTT.

This clonotype was seen a few times. The chain couples TRBV5-6 to TRBJ2-7; TRBD2 might be the D (5 bases). V gave up 5 bases and J gave up 4 bases, with 22 bases separating them. CDR3 length: 16 residues. Germline assignment: CDR1 SGHDT and CDR2 YYEEEE. The CDR3 DNA reads as TGTGCCAGCAGTTACCCTCCTGAGAGGGCCTCGTACGAGCAGTACTTC. Amino acid sequence: CASSYPPERASYEQYF.

This sequence joins TRBV20-1 and TRBJ1-2; no clear D. The germline V gene encodes CDR1 DFQATT and CDR2 SNEGSKA (reference sequence). The length of the CDR3 is 12 residues. V lost 0 bases to trimming and J lost 6 bases, with 8 bases between them. For the CDR3, the DNA is TGCAGTGCTAGAGATTTAGGGCATGGCTACACCTTC. Its protein product is CSARDLGHGYTF.

The V and J genes are TRBV5-6 and TRBJ2-3, with a tentative D call TRBD2 (6 bases). This CDR3 is 12 amino acids long. V lost 4 bases and J lost 5, with 8 bases in between. Germline V gene lookup returns CDR1 SGHDT and CDR2 YYEEEE. The CDR3 loop reads CASSPGLDTQYF. The DNA of the CDR3 is TGTGCCAGCAGCCCGGGACTAGATACGCAGTATTTT.